The rows below give T cell receptor beta chains drawn from one sample of a study of immune cell composition in non-small cell lung cancer. Sequenced by immunoSEQ multiplex PCR; TCRdb stores in-frame clones only, minus some. The table records some 2,400 clones, approximately 77% of them present only once. The sequenced sample consisted of non-adjacent lung tissue. These receptors all stem from a human donor with non-small cell lung cancer. Each CDR3 is given with its conserved first and last residue. Fields, in order: V gene, D gene, J gene, clone size, CDR3 DNA, CDR3 protein. The D gene is left open where the match is weak. Size tells how often a clone was seen (once, few, many) or the class of an expanded clone, and some rows leave it out.

v_gene: TRBV30; d_gene: .; j_gene: TRBJ1-3; abundance: .; CDR3nt: TGTGCCTGGAGCCGGGGGACGGGGACTGGAAACACCATATATTTT; CDR3aa: CAWSRGTGTGNTIYF
v_gene: TRBV7-2; d_gene: .; j_gene: TRBJ2-7; abundance: once; CDR3nt: TGTGCCAGCAGCCCTGTGACAGGCTGGGCCTACGAGCAGTACTTC; CDR3aa: CASSPVTGWAYEQYF
v_gene: TRBV2; d_gene: .; j_gene: TRBJ1-5; abundance: .; CDR3nt: TGTGCCAGCACGACAGGAAACAATCAGCCCCAGCATTTT; CDR3aa: CASTTGNNQPQHF
v_gene: TRBV5-1; d_gene: .; j_gene: TRBJ1-1; abundance: .; CDR3nt: TGCGCCAGCAGCCTCTACCCCGGGAACACTGAAGCTTTCTTT; CDR3aa: CASSLYPGNTEAFF
v_gene: TRBV4-1; d_gene: TRBD1; j_gene: TRBJ2-2; abundance: .; CDR3nt: TGCGCCAGCAGCCCTGGACAGGGGAGAGGCACCGGGGAGCTGTTTTTT; CDR3aa: CASSPGQGRGTGELFF
v_gene: TRBV6-5; d_gene: .; j_gene: TRBJ1-6; abundance: large; CDR3nt: TGTGCCAGCAGTTACACGACAGGCTTCGGGTCACCCCTCCACTTT; CDR3aa: CASSYTTGFGSPLHF
v_gene: TRBV4-2; d_gene: .; j_gene: TRBJ1-2; abundance: .; CDR3nt: TGTGCCAGCAGCCGTCCCGGACAGCTCCGAAACTATGGCTACACCTTC; CDR3aa: CASSRPGQLRNYGYTF
v_gene: TRBV2; d_gene: TRBD1; j_gene: TRBJ2-7; abundance: .; CDR3nt: TGTGCCAGCAGTTTAAACCCCGGGACAGGGAGCGAGCAGTACTTC; CDR3aa: CASSLNPGTGSEQYF
v_gene: TRBV7-2; d_gene: .; j_gene: TRBJ1-5; abundance: .; CDR3nt: TGTGCCAGCACGAGGGGGACGGGATATCAGCCCCAGCATTTT; CDR3aa: CASTRGTGYQPQHF
v_gene: TRBV7-2; d_gene: TRBD1; j_gene: TRBJ2-3; abundance: few; CDR3nt: TGTGCCAGCAGCTTGGGACAGGGGGCAGGGGATACGCAGTATTTT; CDR3aa: CASSLGQGAGDTQYF
v_gene: TRBV28; d_gene: TRBD1; j_gene: TRBJ1-2; abundance: once; CDR3nt: TGTGCCAGCAGTATCTATCCGGGACAGGTATATGGCTACACCTTC; CDR3aa: CASSIYPGQVYGYTF
v_gene: TRBV25-1; d_gene: TRBD1; j_gene: TRBJ1-6; abundance: .; CDR3nt: TGTGCCAGCAGTTCCCGGGACAGCCTTAATTCACCCCTCCACTTT; CDR3aa: CASSSRDSLNSPLHF
v_gene: TRBV5-6; d_gene: .; j_gene: TRBJ2-7; abundance: .; CDR3nt: TGTGCCAGCAGCTCCGTGGCAGGTCTCTACGAGCAGTACTTC; CDR3aa: CASSSVAGLYEQYF
v_gene: TRBV5-4; d_gene: .; j_gene: TRBJ1-1; abundance: .; CDR3nt: TGTGCCAGCAGCTTAAGTGGAACGGGTGAAGCTTTCTTT; CDR3aa: CASSLSGTGEAFF
v_gene: TRBV29-1; d_gene: .; j_gene: TRBJ1-2; abundance: once; CDR3nt: TGCAGCGTTGGCCCAGCGCATGGCTACACCTTC; CDR3aa: CSVGPAHGYTF
v_gene: TRBV29-1; d_gene: .; j_gene: TRBJ1-1; abundance: .; CDR3nt: TGCAGCGTTATCAGGGGAACTGAAGCTTTCTTT; CDR3aa: CSVIRGTEAFF
v_gene: TRBV6-5; d_gene: .; j_gene: TRBJ1-1; abundance: .; CDR3nt: TGTGCCAGCAGTTTTTCAGAGAACACTGAAGCTTTCTTT; CDR3aa: CASSFSENTEAFF
v_gene: TRBV4-2; d_gene: TRBD2; j_gene: TRBJ2-3; abundance: once; CDR3nt: TGTGCCAGCAGCCAAGATCCCTCCGTAGCGGGGGCCCTATCTAGCACAGATACGCAGTATTTT; CDR3aa: CASSQDPSVAGALSSTDTQYF
v_gene: TRBV4-1; d_gene: .; j_gene: TRBJ2-7; abundance: .; CDR3nt: TGCGCCAGCAGCCTTATGGGAGACTCCTACGAGCAGTACTTC; CDR3aa: CASSLMGDSYEQYF
v_gene: TRBV10-3; d_gene: TRBD2; j_gene: TRBJ2-3; abundance: once; CDR3nt: TGTGCCATCAGGGACGGGGGGGCTAGCACAGATACGCAGTATTTT; CDR3aa: CAIRDGGASTDTQYF